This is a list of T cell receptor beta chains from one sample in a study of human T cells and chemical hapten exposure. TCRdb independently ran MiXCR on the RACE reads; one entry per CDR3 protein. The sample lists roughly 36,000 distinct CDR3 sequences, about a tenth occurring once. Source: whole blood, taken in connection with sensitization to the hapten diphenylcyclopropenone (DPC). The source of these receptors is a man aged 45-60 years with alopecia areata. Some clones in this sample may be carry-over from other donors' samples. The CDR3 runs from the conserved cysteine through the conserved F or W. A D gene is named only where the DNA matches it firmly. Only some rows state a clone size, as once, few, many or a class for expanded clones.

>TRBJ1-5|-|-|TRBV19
CASSIREGELPQHF
TGTGCCAGTAGTATAAGGGAAGGGGAACTGCCCCAGCATTTT
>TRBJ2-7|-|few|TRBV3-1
CASSPPGVYEQYF
TGTGCCAGCAGCCCCCCCGGCGTTTACGAGCAGTACTTC
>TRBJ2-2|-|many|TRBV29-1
CSVDNPGSTGELFF
TGCAGCGTTGATAATCCAGGGTCCACCGGGGAGCTGTTTTTT
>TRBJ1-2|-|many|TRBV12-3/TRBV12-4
CASSSLYGYTF
TGTGCCAGCAGTTCCCTCTATGGCTACACCTTC
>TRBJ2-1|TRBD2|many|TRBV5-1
CASRLLADTYNEQFF
TGCGCCAGCAGATTGCTAGCGGATACCTACAATGAGCAGTTCTTC
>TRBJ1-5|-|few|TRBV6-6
CASSYGVNQPQHF
TGTGCCAGCAGTTACGGGGTTAATCAGCCCCAGCATTTT
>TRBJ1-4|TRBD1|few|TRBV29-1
CSVEGPGGEKLFF
TGCAGCGTTGAAGGGCCAGGGGGTGAAAAACTGTTTTTT
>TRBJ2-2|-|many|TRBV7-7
CASSSQGPNTGELFF
TGTGCTAGCAGCTCTCAGGGACCGAACACCGGGGAGCTGTTTTTT
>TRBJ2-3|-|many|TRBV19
CASSIRTTSTDTQYF
TGTGCCAGTAGTATTAGGACTACGAGCACAGATACGCAGTATTTT
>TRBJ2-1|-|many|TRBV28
CASVMSGYNEQFF
TGTGCCAGCGTCATGAGCGGGTACAATGAGCAGTTCTTC
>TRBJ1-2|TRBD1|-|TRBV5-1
CASSLVTGDGYTF
TGCGCCAGCAGCTTGGTGACAGGGGATGGCTACACCTTC
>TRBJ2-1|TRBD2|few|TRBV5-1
CASSSGLAENEQFF
TGCGCCAGCAGCTCGGGACTAGCGGAAAATGAGCAGTTCTTC
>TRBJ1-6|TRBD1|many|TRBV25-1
CASTGSGTGNSPLHF
TGTGCCAGCACGGGGTCCGGGACAGGGAATTCACCCCTCCACTTT
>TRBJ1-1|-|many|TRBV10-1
CASSEQGKNAFF
TGCGCCAGCAGTGAACAGGGCAAAAACGCTTTCTTT
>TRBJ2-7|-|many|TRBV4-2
CASSQDLGAYEQYF
TGTGCCAGCAGCCAAGATTTGGGGGCCTACGAGCAGTACTTC
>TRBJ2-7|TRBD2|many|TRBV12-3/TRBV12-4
CASTLLDRDVTLAGGAYEQYF
TGTGCCAGCACCCTGCTTGATCGGGACGTAACACTAGCGGGAGGTGCCTACGAGCAGTACTTC
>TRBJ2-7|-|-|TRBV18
CASSPGSAWGASGHEQYF
TGTGCCAGCTCACCAGGGAGCGCATGGGGGGCTAGCGGTCACGAGCAGTACTTC
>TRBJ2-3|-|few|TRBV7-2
CASTRRGTDTQYF
TGTGCCAGCACCCGCCGGGGGACAGATACGCAGTATTTT
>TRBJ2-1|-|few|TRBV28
CASRSGTRSNEQFF
TGTGCCAGCAGGTCCGGGACCCGGTCCAATGAGCAGTTCTTC
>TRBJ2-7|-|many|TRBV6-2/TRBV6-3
CASVEGSTREQYF
TGTGCCAGCGTGGAGGGGTCAACCCGCGAGCAGTACTTC
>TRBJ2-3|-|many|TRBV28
CASSSNRGPSTDTQYF
TGTGCCAGCAGTTCCAATCGGGGGCCTAGCACAGATACGCAGTATTTT
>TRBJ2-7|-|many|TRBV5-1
CASSLGDRFYEQYF
TGCGCCAGCAGCTTGGGCGACAGATTCTACGAGCAGTACTTC
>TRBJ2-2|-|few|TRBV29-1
CSVDQGGTGELFF
TGCAGCGTTGATCAGGGGGGGACCGGGGAGCTGTTTTTT
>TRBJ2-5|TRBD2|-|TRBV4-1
CASSPPGLVQETQYF
TGCGCCAGCAGCCCCCCGGGACTAGTGCAAGAGACCCAGTACTTC
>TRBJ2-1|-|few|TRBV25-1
CASSEGSQAYNEQFF
TGTGCCAGCAGTGAAGGGAGTCAGGCCTACAATGAGCAGTTCTTC
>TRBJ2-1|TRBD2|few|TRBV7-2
CASSLSGSSYNEQFF
TGTGCCAGCAGCTTAAGCGGGAGTTCCTACAATGAGCAGTTCTTC
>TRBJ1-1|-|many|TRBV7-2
CASSLQIMNTEAFF
TGTGCCAGCAGCTTACAGATCATGAACACTGAAGCTTTCTTT
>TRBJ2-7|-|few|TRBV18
CASSPEGRNEQYF
TGTGCCAGCTCACCAGAAGGTAGGAACGAGCAGTACTTC
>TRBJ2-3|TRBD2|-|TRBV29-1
CSAEVTSGTSTDTQYF
TGCAGCGCCGAAGTGACTAGCGGAACTAGCACAGATACGCAGTATTTT
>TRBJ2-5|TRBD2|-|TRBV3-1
CASSPPTSRETQYF
TGTGCCAGCAGCCCCCCGACTAGCAGGGAGACCCAGTACTTC
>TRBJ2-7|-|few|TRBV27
CASTPSFSYEQYF
TGTGCCAGCACACCCAGCTTCTCCTACGAGCAGTACTTC
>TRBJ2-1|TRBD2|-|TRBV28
CASSFGTNPFQFF
TGTGCCAGCAGTTTCGGGACTAACCCCTTCCAGTTCTTC
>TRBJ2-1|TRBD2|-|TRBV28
CASSLLAGANEQFF
TGTGCCAGCAGTTTACTAGCGGGAGCCAATGAGCAGTTCTTC
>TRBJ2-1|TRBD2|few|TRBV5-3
CARSLGAGGPNEQFF
TGTGCCAGAAGCTTGGGAGCGGGAGGACCAAATGAGCAGTTCTTC
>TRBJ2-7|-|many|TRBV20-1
CSARSPRQGLEQYF
TGCAGTGCTAGATCCCCGAGACAGGGACTCGAGCAGTACTTC
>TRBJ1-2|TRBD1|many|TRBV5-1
CASSPGTGGLYGYTF
TGCGCCAGCAGCCCTGGGACAGGGGGCTTGTATGGCTACACCTTC
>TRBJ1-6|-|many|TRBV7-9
CASSPRQDTSPLHF
TGTGCCAGCAGCCCCAGACAGGATACTTCACCCCTCCACTTT
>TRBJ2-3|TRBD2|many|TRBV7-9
CASSLGTSGRSTDTQYF
TGTGCCAGCAGCTTAGGGACTAGCGGGAGAAGCACAGATACGCAGTATTTT
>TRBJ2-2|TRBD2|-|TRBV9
CATEREPNTGELFF
TGTGCCACCGAGCGGGAACCTAACACCGGGGAGCTGTTTTTT
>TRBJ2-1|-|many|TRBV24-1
CATSDNKVISSYNEQFF
TGTGCCACCAGTGACAACAAGGTCATTTCGTCCTACAATGAGCAGTTCTTC
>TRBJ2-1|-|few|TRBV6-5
CASSRFNEQFF
TGTGCCAGCAGTCGATTCAATGAGCAGTTCTTC